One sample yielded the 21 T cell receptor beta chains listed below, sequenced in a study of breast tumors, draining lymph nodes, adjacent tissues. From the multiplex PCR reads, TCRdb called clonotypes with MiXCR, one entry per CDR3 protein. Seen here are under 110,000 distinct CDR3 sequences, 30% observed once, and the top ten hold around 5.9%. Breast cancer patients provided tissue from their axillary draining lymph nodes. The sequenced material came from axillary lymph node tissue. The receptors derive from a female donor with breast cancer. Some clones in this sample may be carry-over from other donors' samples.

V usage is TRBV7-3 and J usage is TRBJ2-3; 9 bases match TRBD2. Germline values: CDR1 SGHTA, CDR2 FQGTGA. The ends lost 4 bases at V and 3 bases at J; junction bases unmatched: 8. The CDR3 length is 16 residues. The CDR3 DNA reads TGTGCCAGCAGCTCACGTTCTAGCGGGAAGACAGATACGCAGTATTTT. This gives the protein CASSSRSSGKTDTQYF.

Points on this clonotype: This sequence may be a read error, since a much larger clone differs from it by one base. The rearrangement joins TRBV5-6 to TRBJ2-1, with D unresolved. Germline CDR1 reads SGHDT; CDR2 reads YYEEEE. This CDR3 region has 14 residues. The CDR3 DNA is TGTGCCAGCAGCTTACCCCCTTCCCCGAATGAGCGGTTCTTC. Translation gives CASSLPPSPNERFF.

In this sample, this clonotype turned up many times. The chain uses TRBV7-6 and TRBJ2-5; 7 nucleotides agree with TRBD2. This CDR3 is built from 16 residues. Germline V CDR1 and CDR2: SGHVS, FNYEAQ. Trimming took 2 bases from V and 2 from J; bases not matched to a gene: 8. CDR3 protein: CASSLMLAATQETQYF. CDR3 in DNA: TGTGCCAGCAGCTTAATGCTAGCGGCGACACAAGAGACCCAGTACTTC.

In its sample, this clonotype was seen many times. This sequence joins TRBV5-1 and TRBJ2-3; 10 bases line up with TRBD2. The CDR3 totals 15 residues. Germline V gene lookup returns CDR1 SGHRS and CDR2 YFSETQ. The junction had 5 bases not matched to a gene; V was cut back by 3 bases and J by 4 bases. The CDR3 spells CASSSVAGGPDTQYF. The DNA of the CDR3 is TGCGCCAGCAGCTCTGTAGCGGGAGGCCCAGATACGCAGTATTTT.

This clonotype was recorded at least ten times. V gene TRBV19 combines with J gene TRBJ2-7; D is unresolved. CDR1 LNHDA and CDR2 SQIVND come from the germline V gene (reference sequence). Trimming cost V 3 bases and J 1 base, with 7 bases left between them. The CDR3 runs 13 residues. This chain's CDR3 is CASSISRSYEQYF. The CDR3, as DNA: TGTGCCAGTAGTATCAGCAGATCCTACGAGCAGTACTTC.

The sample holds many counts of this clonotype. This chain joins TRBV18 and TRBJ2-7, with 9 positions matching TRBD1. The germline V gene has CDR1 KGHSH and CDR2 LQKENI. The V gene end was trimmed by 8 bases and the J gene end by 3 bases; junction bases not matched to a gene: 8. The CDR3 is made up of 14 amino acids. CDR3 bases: TGTGCCAGCACAACCGGGACAGGGTACTACGAGCAGTACTTC. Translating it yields CASTTGTGYYEQYF.

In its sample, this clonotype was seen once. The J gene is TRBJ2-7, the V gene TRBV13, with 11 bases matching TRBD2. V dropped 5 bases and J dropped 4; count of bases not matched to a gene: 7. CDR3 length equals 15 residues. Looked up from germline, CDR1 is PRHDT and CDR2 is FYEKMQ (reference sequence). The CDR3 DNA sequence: TGTGCCAGCAGCCTGACTAGCGGGAATATTTACGAGCAGTACTTC. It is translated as CASSLTSGNIYEQYF.

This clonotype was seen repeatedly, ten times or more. DNA for the CDR3: TGTGCCAGCAGCTTTGTCACTGGGCTAGCGGGATCCTCCTACGAGCAGTACTTC. Its protein product is CASSFVTGLAGSSYEQYF. This chain links TRBV11-2 with TRBJ2-7; TRBD2 matches at 9 bases. Trimming cost V 3 bases and J 0 bases; bases outside gene matches: 12. This CDR3 has 18 amino acids. Germline V gene data show CDR1 as SGHAT and CDR2 as FQNNGV.

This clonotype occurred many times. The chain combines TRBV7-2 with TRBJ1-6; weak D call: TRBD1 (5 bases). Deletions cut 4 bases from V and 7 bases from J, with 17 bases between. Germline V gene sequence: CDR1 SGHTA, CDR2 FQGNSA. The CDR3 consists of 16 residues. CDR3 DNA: TGTGCCAGCAGCTCAGAACCGGGACGGCGAAATTCACCCCTCCACTTT. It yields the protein CASSSEPGRRNSPLHF. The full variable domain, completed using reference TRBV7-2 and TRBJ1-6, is GAGVSQSPSNKVTEKGKDVELRCDPISGHTALYWYRQSLGQGLEFLIYFQGNSAPDKSGLPSDRFSAERTGGSVSTLTIQRTQQEDSAVYLCASSSEPGRRNSPLHFGNGTRLTVT.

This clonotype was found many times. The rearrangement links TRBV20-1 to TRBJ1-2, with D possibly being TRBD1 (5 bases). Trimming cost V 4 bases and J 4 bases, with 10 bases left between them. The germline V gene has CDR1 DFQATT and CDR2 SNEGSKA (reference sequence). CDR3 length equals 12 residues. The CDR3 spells CSATGTFYGYTF. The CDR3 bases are TGCAGTGCTACCGGGACTTTCTATGGCTACACCTTC.

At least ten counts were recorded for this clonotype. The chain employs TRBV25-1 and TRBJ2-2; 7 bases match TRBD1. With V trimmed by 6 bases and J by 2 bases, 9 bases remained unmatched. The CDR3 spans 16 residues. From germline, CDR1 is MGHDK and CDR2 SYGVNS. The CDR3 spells CASRETGFLNTGELFF. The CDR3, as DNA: TGTGCCAGCAGGGAGACAGGGTTCCTTAACACCGGGGAGCTGTTTTTT.

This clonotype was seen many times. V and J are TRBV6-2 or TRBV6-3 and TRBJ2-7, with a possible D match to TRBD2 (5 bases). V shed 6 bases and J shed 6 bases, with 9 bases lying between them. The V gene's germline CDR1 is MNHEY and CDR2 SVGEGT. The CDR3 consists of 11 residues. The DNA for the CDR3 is TGTGCCAGCAGCCAACTAGGCGAGCAGTACTTC. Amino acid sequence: CASSQLGEQYF.

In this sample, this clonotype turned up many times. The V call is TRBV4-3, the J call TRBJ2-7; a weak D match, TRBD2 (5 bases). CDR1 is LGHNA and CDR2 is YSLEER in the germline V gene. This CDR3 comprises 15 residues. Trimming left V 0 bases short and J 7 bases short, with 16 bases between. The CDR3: CASSQDWVGSGEQYF. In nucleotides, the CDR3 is TGCGCCAGCAGCCAAGATTGGGTAGGGTCGGGGGAGCAGTACTTC.

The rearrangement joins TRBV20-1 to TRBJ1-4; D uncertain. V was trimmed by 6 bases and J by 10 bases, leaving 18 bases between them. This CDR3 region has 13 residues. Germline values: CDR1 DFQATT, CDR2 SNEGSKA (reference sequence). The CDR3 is CSAEPEMPRKLFF. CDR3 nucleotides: TGCAGTGCCGAGCCAGAGATGCCTCGAAAACTGTTTTTT.

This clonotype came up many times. CDR3 sequence (DNA): TGTGCCAGCAGCTTAGGACGGGGGCTCGGTGGAAACACCATATATTTT. Translating it yields CASSLGRGLGGNTIYF. V and J are TRBV11-2 and TRBJ1-3, with D possibly matching TRBD1 (6 bases). V lost 1 base, J lost 3 bases, and 13 bases lay in between. From germline, CDR1 is SGHAT and CDR2 FQNNGV. CDR3 size: 16 residues.

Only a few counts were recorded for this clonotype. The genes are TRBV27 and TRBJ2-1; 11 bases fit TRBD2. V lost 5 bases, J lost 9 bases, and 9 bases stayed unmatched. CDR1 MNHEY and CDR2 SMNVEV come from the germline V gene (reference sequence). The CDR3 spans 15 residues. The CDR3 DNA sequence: TGTGCCAGCAGTCCCTCGACTAGCGGGGAGATTGAGCAGTTCTTC. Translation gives CASSPSTSGEIEQFF.

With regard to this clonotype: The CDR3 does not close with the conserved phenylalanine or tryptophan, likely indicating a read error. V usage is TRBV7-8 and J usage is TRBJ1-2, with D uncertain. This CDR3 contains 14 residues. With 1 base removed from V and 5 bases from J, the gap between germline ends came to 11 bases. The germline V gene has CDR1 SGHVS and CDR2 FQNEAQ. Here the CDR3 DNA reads TGTGCCAGCAGCTTAGGGGCAAAGGAGTATGGCTACACCCAC. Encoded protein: CASSLGAKEYGYTH.

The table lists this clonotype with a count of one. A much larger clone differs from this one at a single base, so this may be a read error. This chain's CDR3 is CASSQRRTGGKNEQFF. CDR3 bases: TGTGCCAGCAGCCAAAGGCGGACTGGCGGGAAGAATGAGCAGTTCTTC. This chain connects TRBV3-1 to TRBJ2-1; D is possibly TRBD2 (6 bases). This CDR3 is 16 amino acids long. With 2 bases removed from V and 7 bases from J, the gap between germline ends came to 18 bases. Germline loops: CDR1 LGHDT, CDR2 YNNKEL (reference sequence).

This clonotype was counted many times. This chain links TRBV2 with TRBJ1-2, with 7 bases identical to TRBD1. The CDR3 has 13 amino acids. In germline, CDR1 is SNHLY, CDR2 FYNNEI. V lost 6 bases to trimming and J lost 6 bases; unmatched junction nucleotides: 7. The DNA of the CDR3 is TGTGCCAGCAGACACGACAGGGAAGATGGCTACACCTTC. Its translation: CASRHDREDGYTF.

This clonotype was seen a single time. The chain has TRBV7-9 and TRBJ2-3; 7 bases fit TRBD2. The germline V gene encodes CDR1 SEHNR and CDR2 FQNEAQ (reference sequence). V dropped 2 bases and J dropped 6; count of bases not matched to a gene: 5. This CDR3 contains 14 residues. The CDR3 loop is CASSLSAGTDTQYF. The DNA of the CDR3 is TGTGCCAGCAGCTTATCAGCGGGAACTGATACGCAGTATTTT.

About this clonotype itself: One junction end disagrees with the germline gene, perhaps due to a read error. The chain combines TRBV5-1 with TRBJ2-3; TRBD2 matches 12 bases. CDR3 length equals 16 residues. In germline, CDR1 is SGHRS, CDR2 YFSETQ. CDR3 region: CASSSSGGAGTDTQYF. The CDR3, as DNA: TGCGCCAGTAGCTCTAGCGGGGGGGCTGGCACAGATACGCAGTATTTT.